These T cell receptor beta chains were read from a single sample in a study of regulatory T cells in long-lasting Graves disease. A single record per CDR3 protein comes from TCRdb applying MiXCR to the multiplex PCR reads. The sample contains roughly 360,000 distinct CDR3 sequences, about 12% of which appear only once. This sample also appeared in a second study, on T cells in Graves' hyperthyroidism and ophthalmopathy.

Source: peripheral blood mononuclear cells (PBMCs), taken at new diagnosis, from a patient treated with antithyroid drugs. Source of these receptors: a woman aged 18-35 years with Graves disease. Each CDR3 is given with its conserved first and last residue. The D gene is left open where the match is weak. Where a row states a size, it is once, few, many or the class of an expanded clone; other rows omit it.

TRBJ2-2 | TRBV27 | . | . | TGTGCCAGCAGTTTAGGGACCGTCTCCGGGGAGCTGTTTTTT | CASSLGTVSGELFF
TRBJ1-1 | TRBV7-2 | . | many | TGTGCCAGCAGCCGTAACAGGGATCTGAACACTGAAGCTTTCTTT | CASSRNRDLNTEAFF
TRBJ2-1 | TRBV6-2/TRBV6-3 | . | few | TGTGCCAGCAGTAAACCTTGGGGGTTTGATCGAGGTGAGCAGTTCTTC | CASSKPWGFDRGEQFF
TRBJ2-1 | TRBV20-1 | . | many | TGCAGTGCTAGTGTCCGGTCTCCCTACAATGAGCAGTTCTTC | CSASVRSPYNEQFF
TRBJ1-5 | TRBV6-1 | . | many | TGTGCCAACGAGCCTTGGGCAGCGAAAAATCAGCCCCAGCATTTT | CANEPWAAKNQPQHF
TRBJ2-1 | TRBV18 | TRBD1 | many | TGTGCCAGCTCAGCAAATCGAGGACAGGGGTCCTACAATGAGCAGTTCTTC | CASSANRGQGSYNEQFF
TRBJ2-6 | TRBV25-1 | . | . | TGTGCCCCTCCCCAGGGTTCTGGGGCCAACGCCCTGACTTTC | CAPPQGSGANALTF
TRBJ1-5 | TRBV4-1 | . | few | TGCGCCAGCAGCCAAGAGGGGGCGACGGGCAATCAGCCCCAGCATTTT | CASSQEGATGNQPQHF
TRBJ2-1 | TRBV28 | . | few | TGTGCCACCTCAGGGGTCAATGAGCAGTTCTTC | CATSGVNEQFF
TRBJ1-2 | TRBV19 | . | many | TGTGCCAGTACCCCGCCTTGGACTTCTAACTATGGCTACACCTTC | CASTPPWTSNYGYTF
TRBJ1-1 | TRBV7-2 | TRBD1 | . | TGTGCCAGCAGCTTGGGGACAGACTGGGGTGAAGCTTTCTTT | CASSLGTDWGEAFF
TRBJ1-1 | TRBV6-2/TRBV6-3 | TRBD1 | few | TGTGCCAACCCGGGACAGCCCTCGAACACTGAAGCTTTCTTT | CANPGQPSNTEAFF
TRBJ2-1 | TRBV28 | . | many | TGTGCCAGCAGTTCCCTTACCGGGTTTGGGGACAATGAGCAGTTCTTC | CASSSLTGFGDNEQFF